This TCR beta chain was identified during a study of human T cells and chemical hapten exposure (dated by TCRdb to about 2021). Turning to the overall study: For sensitization, 2% DPC in acetone was applied to a roughly 2 cm by roughly 2 cm area of upper inner arm skin. Patients additionally received weekly therapeutic DPC doses to the scalp throughout the roughly 26-week study period. Patch tests used Finn chambers with 0.01% DPC on the upper back, scored after 6 days by International Contact Dermatitis Research Group standards. The patient cohort, mostly female, included alopecia areata with under or over 50% scalp involvement, alopecia totalis and alopecia universalis. Libraries were combined into a pool for sequencing, and differences in TCR yield between samples came mainly from small differences in library volumes within the pool. The study tracked peripheral blood TCR repertoire changes in vivo during primary and secondary sensitization to the hapten diphenylcyclopropenone (DPC) in alopecia patients. Blood samples were taken from patients before sensitization (week 0) and then at 2, 6 and about 24 weeks after DPC sensitization. Twenty-nine alopecia patients provided blood for TCR sequencing at one to four time points (pre-sensitization, 2, 6 and 24 weeks).

Libraries came from RACE. TCRdb lists the instrument as NextSeq 500. During library preparation, unique molecular identifiers were attached to individual cDNA molecules so that TCRs could be counted quantitatively and reproducibly. For every blood RNA sample, sequencing covered both the TCR alpha and TCR beta chains. Per the source publication's procedure: The median number of TCRs per sample was roughly 94,000, ranging from about 20,000 to 690,600. The Decombinator software suite was used to annotate the V, J and CDR3 of the TCR reads. For the PS versus PT1 abundance plots, all samples were subsampled to the same number of TCRs (28,000). Expanded TCRs were defined as absent before sensitization and observed at least eight times at the 2-week time point. TCRdb reworked the public reads: Q25 trimming with fastp, MiXCR clone assembly, productive beta chains retained. All rows with the same CDR3 protein become a single entry with the most common DNA and genes. The V and J calls, along with clone size, are taken from TCRdb and not from the paper's own processing. The sample table lists 190,000 or so distinct CDR3 sequences, almost 30% of them with a count of one. The ten largest make up less than 3.5% of the sample.

Overall study results and their limits: A positive correlation was found between the number of PT1 expanded TCRs and patch test score, with significance reached at thresholds 8, 16 and 32 but not 4. All patients had alopecia, a presumed autoimmune disease, so their immune response might differ from that of healthy individuals. Compared with pre-sensitization or healthy control sets, expanded TCRs formed significantly more large CDR3 similarity clusters, which is consistent with antigen-driven responses. Repeated subsampling changed both the strength of the expansion versus patch-test correlation and the threshold at which the correlation became significant. DPC sensitization did not change the number of TCRs with a frequency above 1 in 1000, and there was no evidence of changes in global repertoire structure.

The time point tag for this specimen amounts to: pre-sensitization, week 0. Explained via the paper, the treatment or condition label denotes: therapeutic diphenylcyclopropenone sensitization with weekly scalp DPC. At each patch-test visit, blood was drawn before the patch test was applied. To be eligible, patients had to be aged 18 to 70, diagnosed with alopecia and judged suitable for DPC therapy, while pregnant patients were excluded. Unfractionated whole blood was collected in Tempus Blood RNA tubes, and total RNA was extracted from that blood. As for this clonotype: It has no known antigen specificity. Base qualities are missing; no much larger clone stands one base away.

The CDR3 starts with the cysteine, ends with the phenylalanine, and has 14 residues. The sequence is cut down to CDR3 DNA, 42 bases in frame from base 1. CDR1 and CDR2 are drawn from the germline V gene: MDHEN, SYDVKM. Germline trimming: 2 bases from V, 6 bases from J; junction bases outside gene matches: 7. This receptor was taken from a woman aged 30 to 39 with alopecia areata. Some clones in this sample may be carry-over from other donors' samples. The sample was whole blood, taken in connection with sensitization to the hapten diphenylcyclopropenone (DPC). The chain joins TRBV28 to TRBJ2-7, and TRBD1 aligns with 7 junction nucleotides. The DNA is TGTGCCAGCAGTTTAGACAGGGTTCGGGGCGAGCAGTACTTC. This encodes CASSLDRVRGEQYF.